This T cell receptor (beta chain) was profiled in a study of low-dose radiotherapy and immunotherapy resistance in tumors. As for the study in general: The 200 mg/m2 dose of intravenous cyclophosphamide was given every two weeks, one day before radiation and immunotherapy. Patients' oral aspirin dose was 300 mg daily across four cycles from cycle 1 day 1.

The time point was: before trial treatment. The presence of advanced solid tumors lacking tumor-infiltrating lymphocytes characterized eligible patients. The CDR3 is 12 residues long. First-strand cDNA used TRAV- and TRBV-specific primers, covering alpha and beta chains. Both a constant-region primer and a V-primer adapter served to amplify TCRs across roughly 20 PCR cycles. TCRdb re-derived calls from the reads in MiXCR, one entry per CDR3 protein. Of 80,000 to 95,000 distinct CDR3 sequences in the sample, 9% to 9.5% are singletons; the top ten hold 1%. The sequence came from a male donor with prostate cancer. The sample here was PBMCs, taken before treatment. The V and J genes are TRBV22-1 and TRBJ1-4; TRBD1 is the table's D call, not checked against the DNA. TRBV22-1 corresponds to a pseudogene. The chain's CDR3 is CASRTGPEKLFF. The CDR3 DNA follows: TGTGCCAGCAGGACAGGACCCGAAAAACTGTTTTTT.